The rows below give T cell receptor beta chains drawn from one sample of a study of shared clonotypes between healthy human individuals. Data came from immunoSEQ multiplex PCR; TCRdb stores just in-frame clones and leaves some out. The sample has about 1 million clones, 75% to 85% seen once. Specimen: memory CD4+ T cells from PBMCs. The receptors originated from a man younger than 30 in good health. Some clones in this sample may be carry-over from other donors' samples. CDR3s include the opening cysteine and the closing phenylalanine or tryptophan. Fields, in order: J gene, clone size, V gene, D gene, CDR3 protein, CDR3 DNA. The D gene is left open where the match is weak. Part of the rows lack a size; the others show once, few, many or a class for expanded clones.

TRBJ2-7,NA,TRBV18,NA,CASSRDLYEQYF,TGTGCCAGCTCACGGGACCTGTACGAGCAGTACTTC
TRBJ2-2,NA,TRBV7-8,NA,CASSLAPGAHTGELFF,TGTGCCAGCAGCTTAGCCCCAGGGGCGCACACCGGGGAGCTGTTTTTT
TRBJ2-5,NA,TRBV18,NA,CASSPYQETQYF,TGTGCCAGCTCACCTTACCAAGAGACCCAGTACTTC
TRBJ2-1,once,TRBV4-1,TRBD2,CASSQWREGTYEQFF,TGCGCCAGCAGCCAATGGCGGGAGGGGACATATGAGCAGTTCTTC
TRBJ2-5,NA,TRBV7-2,TRBD2,CASSFSGGQETQYF,TGTGCCAGCAGTTTTAGCGGGGGCCAAGAGACCCAGTACTTC
TRBJ2-7,NA,TRBV4-1,TRBD2,CASSQGSLAGGPLEQYF,TGCGCCAGCAGCCAAGGGTCACTAGCGGGAGGGCCCCTCGAGCAGTACTTC
TRBJ2-7,NA,TRBV5-4,TRBD2,CASSLGLAGGTYEQYF,TGTGCCAGCAGCTTGGGACTAGCGGGGGGGACCTACGAGCAGTACTTC
TRBJ2-5,NA,TRBV18,NA,CASSSIPQETQYF,TGTGCCAGCTCCTCGATCCCGCAGGAGACCCAGTACTTC
TRBJ1-2,NA,TRBV2,NA,CASSVAGKGYTF,TGTGCCAGCAGTGTAGCAGGGAAAGGCTACACCTTC
TRBJ2-2,NA,TRBV5-1,TRBD2,CASSLMSGGGTGELFF,TGCGCCAGCAGCTTAATGAGCGGGGGCGGCACCGGGGAGCTGTTTTTT
TRBJ2-1,NA,TRBV7-9,TRBD2,CASTSTSGRSYNEQFF,TGTGCCAGCACTTCGACTAGCGGGAGATCCTACAATGAGCAGTTCTTC
TRBJ2-7,NA,TRBV6-5,TRBD1,CASSYHRTGSYEQYF,TGTGCCAGCAGTTACCATAGGACAGGGAGCTACGAGCAGTACTTC
TRBJ2-7,many,TRBV11-3,NA,CASSLAPGEQYF,TGTGCCAGCAGCTTGGCCCCCGGCGAGCAGTACTTC
TRBJ2-1,NA,TRBV5-4,TRBD2,CASSLELAGGPRYNEQFF,TGTGCCAGCAGCTTGGAGTTAGCGGGAGGGCCCCGGTACAATGAGCAGTTCTTC
TRBJ2-3,once,TRBV30,NA,CAWTGKDTQYF,TGTGCCTGGACAGGGAAGGATACGCAGTATTTT
TRBJ1-1,NA,TRBV7-2,NA,CASSRDRNTEAFF,TGTGCCAGCAGCCGGGACCGAAACACTGAAGCTTTCTTT
TRBJ2-3,few,TRBV30,TRBD2,CAWSVVRGRASDTQYF,TGTGCCTGGAGTGTGGTCCGCGGGAGGGCCTCAGATACGCAGTATTTT
TRBJ1-3,NA,TRBV28,NA,CASTQGRRNTIYF,TGTGCCAGCACTCAGGGGCGCCGGAACACCATATATTTT
TRBJ1-4,NA,TRBV19,TRBD1,CASTRMTGVGEKLFF,TGTGCCAGTACCAGAATGACAGGGGTTGGTGAAAAACTGTTTTTT
TRBJ2-6,NA,TRBV5-1,NA,CASSLVGGPGANVLTF,TGCGCCAGCAGCTTGGTTGGGGGGCCTGGGGCCAACGTCCTGACTTTC
TRBJ2-2,NA,TRBV29-1,NA,CSVQGLVTGELFF,TGCAGCGTTCAAGGGTTGGTCACCGGGGAGCTGTTTTTT
TRBJ1-5,NA,TRBV6-6,NA,CASSYSAGKNQPQHF,TGTGCCAGCAGTTACTCGGCAGGAAAGAACCAGCCCCAGCATTTT
TRBJ2-3,once,TRBV2,NA,CASSLLLGETDTQYF,TGTGCCAGCAGCCTCTTGCTGGGGGAGACAGATACGCAGTATTTT
TRBJ2-1,NA,TRBV6-6,NA,CASSYRPTYNEQFF,TGTGCCAGCAGTTACCGGCCCACCTACAATGAGCAGTTCTTC
TRBJ2-3,NA,TRBV5-1,TRBD2,CASSERAGGASDTQYF,TGCGCCAGCAGCGAGCGAGCGGGAGGGGCGTCAGATACGCAGTATTTT
TRBJ1-1,few,TRBV29-1,NA,CSATDTEAFF,TGCAGCGCCACGGACACTGAAGCTTTCTTT
TRBJ2-3,NA,TRBV6-5,TRBD1,CASSYSGQDTDTQYF,TGTGCCAGCAGTTACTCGGGACAGGACACAGATACGCAGTATTTT
TRBJ1-1,few,TRBV29-1,NA,CSVGDGVLNTEAFF,TGCAGCGTTGGGGACGGGGTCCTGAACACTGAAGCTTTCTTT
TRBJ1-1,NA,TRBV28,NA,CASSLSGRENIRRDLNTEAFF,TGTGCCAGCAGTTTAAGTGGCAGGGAAAATATAAGGCGCGACCTGAACACTGAAGCTTTCTTT
TRBJ2-5,NA,TRBV5-1,NA,CASSLGGPKETQYF,TGCGCCAGCAGCTTAGGGGGGCCCAAGGAGACCCAGTACTTC
TRBJ1-3,NA,TRBV7-8,NA,CASSPSPQGLAGNTIYF,TGTGCCAGCAGCCCCAGCCCCCAGGGTCTAGCTGGAAACACCATATATTTT
TRBJ2-2,NA,TRBV7-2,NA,CASSLQTNTGELFF,TGTGCCAGCAGCCTACAGACGAACACCGGGGAGCTGTTTTTT
TRBJ1-4,NA,TRBV30,NA,CAWSTITNEKLFF,TGTGCCTGGAGTACCATAACTAATGAAAAACTGTTTTTT
TRBJ2-1,NA,TRBV5-4,NA,CANPGSQDEQFF,TGTGCCAATCCGGGGAGCCAGGATGAGCAGTTCTTC
TRBJ2-1,NA,TRBV5-1,TRBD2,CASSFGLAGSSEFF,TGCGCCAGCAGTTTCGGACTAGCGGGAAGTTCGGAGTTCTTC
TRBJ2-1,NA,TRBV30,NA,CAWSVPGIDSSYNEQFF,TGTGCCTGGAGTGTACCCGGTATCGATAGCTCCTACAATGAGCAGTTCTTC
TRBJ1-4,few,TRBV7-9,NA,CASSLVENEKLFF,TGTGCCAGCAGCTTGGTGGAGAATGAAAAACTGTTTTTT
TRBJ1-1,NA,TRBV5-4,NA,CASSLPGSWSTEAFF,TGTGCCAGCAGCCTGCCCGGGAGCTGGAGCACTGAAGCTTTCTTT
TRBJ1-1,NA,TRBV18,NA,CASSPSEKNTEAFF,TGTGCCAGCTCACCATCGGAGAAGAACACTGAAGCTTTCTTT
TRBJ1-5,NA,TRBV6-1,NA,CASSERRQVIPNQPQHF,TGTGCCAGCAGTGAAAGGCGACAGGTAATCCCCAATCAGCCCCAGCATTTT
TRBJ2-5,few,TRBV5-4,TRBD2,CASSLDPGGRQETQYF,TGTGCCAGCAGCTTGGACCCAGGCGGGAGACAAGAGACCCAGTACTTC
TRBJ1-4,NA,TRBV7-2,TRBD1,CASRLSTGGKEKLFF,TGTGCCAGCAGGCTGTCGACAGGGGGGAAGGAAAAACTGTTTTTT
TRBJ2-5,NA,TRBV7-3,NA,CASRRLEETQYF,TGTGCCAGCAGGCGACTGGAAGAGACCCAGTACTTC
TRBJ2-7,NA,TRBV2,NA,CASGLMGPYEQYF,TGTGCCAGCGGACTGATGGGACCCTACGAGCAGTACTTC
TRBJ2-6,NA,TRBV7-5,NA,CVRSHGTQGRSGANVLTF,TGTGTCAGAAGCCATGGAACACAGGGTAGATCTGGGGCCAACGTCCTGACTTTC
TRBJ1-3,NA,TRBV6-4,NA,CASTAVGGSSGNTIYF,TGTGCCAGCACCGCCGTGGGGGGAAGCTCTGGAAACACCATATATTTT
TRBJ2-1,NA,TRBV9,NA,CASSVAGSGSYNEQFF,TGTGCCAGCAGCGTAGCTGGGAGTGGGTCGTACAATGAGCAGTTCTTC
TRBJ2-2,NA,TRBV5-6,NA,CASSPGLRTGELFF,TGTGCCAGCAGCCCGGGACTGAGGACCGGGGAGCTGTTTTTT
TRBJ2-5,NA,TRBV4-1,TRBD2,CASSPHGALGLAGRETQYF,TGCGCCAGCAGCCCGCATGGGGCTCTAGGTCTAGCGGGACGAGAGACCCAGTACTTC
TRBJ2-3,NA,TRBV9,TRBD2,CASSHGDSGRRDTQYF,TGTGCCAGCAGCCACGGGGATAGCGGGAGACGGGATACGCAGTATTTT